This note documents a single T cell receptor beta chain sequence. What it recognizes is unknown. The data were taken from a study of Ad26.COV2.S vaccination and SARS-CoV-2 variants. Study-level information: Donor was one of the participants in the Ad26.COV2.S arm of the COV1001 trial. Findings and caveats of the study: Those who received vaccine or placebo ended up with similar non-spike TCR breadth. Spike-specific CD8+ and CD4+ T cell responses reportedly showed substantial breadth after vaccination. Analyses of TCR breadth and depth may have underestimated total T cell responses.

The CDR3 runs 15 residues. Germline V gene lookup returns CDR1 SGHKS and CDR2 YYEKEE (reference sequence). The ends were cut back, 0 bases at V and 3 bases at J, with 13 bases in the middle. Clones were read by immunoSEQ multiplex PCR, and TCRdb kept only the in-frame ones, dropping some. The data contain roughly 410,000 clones, 83% of them seen just once; the ten biggest clones take up approximately 7%. Indicated treatment: over 15 received Ad26.COV2.S at low or high dose, single or two shots; roughly five received placebo; per-sample allocation not given. Specimen acquisition occurred on day 63 following the initial vaccine or placebo injection.

This chain joins TRBV5-5 and TRBJ2-7; no clear D gene. Sequenced material: peripheral blood, taken in a trial of Ad26.COV2.S vaccine versus placebo. The sequence came from a person between 18 and 65 years old who received the Ad26.COV2.S COVID-19 vaccine or a placebo. CDR3 protein: CASSLVLGRVYEQYF. Here the CDR3 DNA reads TGTGCCAGCAGCTTGGTGCTGGGTAGGGTCTACGAGCAGTACTTC. Variable domain in full (rest from reference TRBV5-5 and TRBJ2-7): DAGVTQSPTHLIKTRGQQVTLRCSPISGHKSVSWYQQVLGQGPQFIFQYYEKEERGRGNFPDRFSARQFPNYSSELNVNALLLGDSALYLCASSLVLGRVYEQYFGPGTRLTVT.